A single sample is the source of the 32 T cell receptor beta chains below, sequenced in a study of PD-1 blockade in classical Hodgkin lymphoma. Noted time point: cycle 4 day 1 (C4D1), after 6 weeks of nivolumab. All patients relapsed after autologous stem cell transplantation, and brentuximab vedotin exposure varied. Generated by immunoSEQ multiplex PCR, the TCRdb table keeps only in-frame clones and is missing some. Among 80,000 to 100,000 clones listed, around 93% were seen once. The sample in question was peripheral blood mononuclear cells (PBMCs), obtained before the fourth cycle of nivolumab. The receptors here all came from a human donor with classical Hodgkin lymphoma.

The gene calls are TRBV19 and TRBJ2-7; D is perhaps TRBD2 (5 bases). Germline V gene data show CDR1 as LNHDA and CDR2 as SQIVND (reference sequence). V lost 3 bases and J 0 bases, leaving 9 bases between the germline ends. The length of the CDR3 is 14 residues. CDR3 bases: TGTGCCAGTAGTATGCGGGTGAGCTCCTACGAGCAGTACTTC. This translates into CASSMRVSSYEQYF.

This chain connects TRBV30 to TRBJ2-5, with D maybe TRBD1 (6 bases). Looked up from germline, CDR1 is GTSNPN and CDR2 is SVGIG (reference sequence). The CDR3 has 15 amino acids. Trimming cost V 3 bases and J 2 bases, with 16 bases left between them. CDR3 loop: CAWSRGLGQQETQYF. The CDR3 DNA follows: TGTGCCTGGAGCCGGGGCCTGGGACAACAAGAGACCCAGTACTTC. The entire variable domain, with the rest obtained from reference TRBV30 and TRBJ2-5, is as follows: SQTIHQWPATLVQPVGSPLSLECTVEGTSNPNLYWYRQAAGRGLQLLFYSVGIGQISSEVPQNLSASRPQDRQFILSSKKLLLSDSGFYLCAWSRGLGQQETQYFGPGTRLLVL.

The rearrangement uses TRBV7-8 and TRBJ2-7; 8 bases fit TRBD2. V trimming: 5 bases; J trimming: 3 bases; junction bases outside the gene matches: 6. CDR1 SGHVS and CDR2 FQNEAQ come from the germline V gene. The CDR3 loop spans 14 amino acids. CDR3 coding DNA: TGTGCCAGCAGCCCTCGGGAGGGGGGCTACGAGCAGTACTTC. Its protein is CASSPREGGYEQYF.

This clone was found once. DNA of the CDR3: TGTGCCTCCCTCGCGCTGAAATGGGACAGCTCCTACGAGCAGTACTTC. Protein product: CASLALKWDSSYEQYF. The V gene is TRBV30, the J gene TRBJ2-7, with 7 bases aligning to TRBD1. The germline CDR1 and CDR2 sequences are GTSNPN and SVGIG (reference sequence). This CDR3 spans 16 amino acids. Trimming cost V 7 bases and J 0 bases; bases outside gene matches: 15.

The rearrangement joins TRBV9 to TRBJ2-7; tentative D call: TRBD2 (5 bases). CDR3 length: 14 amino acids. Germline V gene sequence: CDR1 SGDLS, CDR2 YYNGEE. The V end was cut by 4 bases, the J end by 4 bases, with 15 bases between. This chain's CDR3 is CASSQDTRPYEQYF. For the CDR3, the DNA is TGTGCCAGCAGCCAAGACACTAGACCTTACGAGCAGTACTTC.

The chain recombines TRBV9 with TRBJ1-1, with D perhaps matching TRBD1 (6 bases). This CDR3 comprises 15 residues. Germline values: CDR1 SGDLS, CDR2 YYNGEE. Trimming removed 3 bases at V and 0 bases at J, with 12 bases between. CDR3 protein: CASSGPGQLNTEAFF. As DNA, the CDR3 is TGTGCCAGCAGCGGGCCTGGACAGCTGAACACTGAAGCTTTCTTT.

The CDR3 DNA reads TGTGCCAGCTCACCAGCGGCAGCCCAGGGATCCACCGGGGAGCTGTTTTTT. This gives the protein CASSPAAAQGSTGELFF. This chain joins TRBV18 and TRBJ2-2; perhaps TRBD1 as D (5 bases). CDR1 KGHSH and CDR2 LQKENI come from the germline V gene. V was cut by 2 bases and J by 4 bases, with 17 bases left in between. The CDR3 length is 17 residues.

The genes are TRBV5-6 and TRBJ2-3, with D perhaps TRBD2 (5 bases). V lost 1 base and J 5 bases, leaving 11 bases between the germline ends. This CDR3 contains 14 residues. Germline assignment: CDR1 SGHDT and CDR2 YYEEEE. CDR3 in amino acids: CASSLMSGVDTQYF. In nucleotides, the CDR3 is TGTGCCAGCAGCTTGATGAGCGGAGTAGATACGCAGTATTTT.

V and J are TRBV19 and TRBJ2-7, with 7 bases identical to TRBD1. Per the germline V gene, CDR1 is LNHDA and CDR2 is SQIVND (reference sequence). V shed 10 bases, J shed 6 bases, and the junction held 12 bases outside the gene matches. This CDR3 region has 13 residues. In nucleotides, the CDR3 is TGTGCCACCAGTCCCACAGGGGTGGGCGAGCAGTACTTC. Protein product: CATSPTGVGEQYF.

This clone was recorded once. The chain recombines TRBV7-2 with TRBJ1-3; 10 bases line up with TRBD1. CDR1 and CDR2 (germline): SGHTA, FQGNSA. V trimming: 5 bases; J trimming: 4 bases; junction bases outside the gene matches: 11. This CDR3 has 17 amino acids. The CDR3 here is CASSQNGQGGSGNTIYF. The CDR3 region has the DNA TGTGCCAGCAGCCAAAACGGACAGGGGGGTTCCGGAAACACCATATATTTT.

The rearrangement joins TRBV11-2 to TRBJ2-7, with a possible D match to TRBD1 (6 bases). The ends were cut back, 6 bases at V and 3 bases at J, with 9 bases in the middle. Germline CDR1 and CDR2: SGHAT and FQNNGV. This CDR3 is built from 12 residues. In nucleotides, the CDR3 is TGTGCCAGCAGGGGGGCAAACTACGAGCAGTACTTC. It codes for CASRGANYEQYF. Looking up the rest from reference TRBV11-2 and TRBJ2-7 gives the full variable domain: EAGVAQSPRYKIIEKRQSVAFWCNPISGHATLYWYQQILGQGPKLLIQFQNNGVVDDSQLPKDRFSAERLKGVDSTLKIQPAKLEDSAVYLCASRGANYEQYFGPGTRLTVT.

V and J are TRBV6-1 and TRBJ1-3; 7 bases are a match to TRBD1. The junction had 10 bases not matched to a gene; V was cut back by 7 bases and J by 4 bases. This CDR3 spans 15 amino acids. Per germline, CDR1 MNHNS and CDR2 SASEGT. The CDR3, as DNA: TGTGCCAGCACGGTCGAGGGGGCAGCGGGAAACACCATATATTTT. Translated: CASTVEGAAGNTIYF.

The V gene is TRBV19, the J gene TRBJ1-5; TRBD1 agrees at 7 bases. The germline CDR1 and CDR2 sequences are LNHDA and SQIVND (reference sequence). The CDR3 is 13 residues long. V lost 4 bases, J lost 9 bases, and 6 bases stayed unmatched. The CDR3 DNA follows: TGTGCCAGTAGTACAGGGGGTGGCCGGCCCCAGCATTTT. Translating gives CASSTGGGRPQHF.

The CDR3 sequence is CASKPAATTYEQYF. CDR3 coding DNA: TGTGCCAGCAAGCCTGCAGCGACGACCTACGAGCAGTACTTC. The rearrangement links TRBV27 to TRBJ2-7; D is unresolved. V was pared by 7 bases and J by 2 bases, with 15 bases between. The CDR3 has 14 amino acids. Germline CDR1 is MNHEY and CDR2 is SMNVEV (reference sequence).

The rearrangement links TRBV6-5 to TRBJ1-4, with a weak D call TRBD1 (5 bases). In germline, CDR1 is MNHEY, CDR2 SVGAGI. This CDR3 has 15 amino acids. V dropped 8 bases and J dropped 6 bases, with 19 bases sitting between them. Here the CDR3 reads CASAPGGVGYEKLFF. The CDR3 DNA reads as TGTGCCAGCGCTCCGGGGGGGGTCGGTTATGAAAAACTGTTTTTT.

V usage is TRBV28 and J usage is TRBJ2-2, with D perhaps matching TRBD1 (5 bases). This CDR3 contains 14 residues. Germline CDR1 is MDHEN and CDR2 is SYDVKM. The V end lost 7 bases, the J end lost 8 bases, and 17 bases lay between the germline ends. CDR3 loop: CASTPSGLAGELFF. Written as DNA, the CDR3 is TGTGCCAGCACCCCCTCAGGGCTCGCGGGGGAGCTGTTTTTT.

The gene calls are TRBV6-6 and TRBJ2-7; possibly TRBD1 or TRBD2 for D (6 bases each). In germline, CDR1 is MNHNY, CDR2 SVGAGI (reference sequence). V was pared by 2 bases and J by 4 bases, with 9 bases between. This CDR3 region has 13 residues. In nucleotides, the CDR3 is TGTGCCAGCAGTTACGGGGGGCAGTACGAGCAGTACTTC. Its translation is CASSYGGQYEQYF.

The J gene is TRBJ2-3, the V gene TRBV21-1; the D call TRBD1 from the table was never checked on the DNA. TRBV21-1 is listed as a pseudogene. This CDR3 has 13 residues. In nucleotides, the CDR3 is TGTGCCAGCAGCACCCAGAGCACAGATACGCAGTATTTT. It translates to CASSTQSTDTQYF.

The chain employs TRBV5-8 and TRBJ2-1; D gene unclear. This CDR3 comprises 14 residues. V lost 2 bases to trimming and J lost 0 bases, with 6 bases between them. Germline CDR1 reads SGHTS; CDR2 reads YDEGEE. The CDR3 DNA reads TGTGCCAGCAGCTTATACATCTCCTACAATGAGCAGTTCTTC. It yields the protein CASSLYISYNEQFF. Variable domain in full (rest from reference TRBV5-8 and TRBJ2-1): EAGVTQSPTHLIKTRGQQATLRCSPISGHTSVYWYQQALGLGLQFLLWYDEGEERNRGNFPPRFSGRQFPNYSSELNVNALELEDSALYLCASSLYISYNEQFFGPGTRLTVL.

The V call is TRBV10-2, the J call TRBJ1-2, with 9 positions matching TRBD1. The V gene end was trimmed by 6 bases and the J gene end by 0 bases; junction bases not matched to a gene: 5. Germline V CDR1 and CDR2: WSHSY, SAAADI. The CDR3 has 15 amino acids. The CDR3 nucleotides read TGCGCCAGCAGCAAGCGACAGGGGGCTAACTATGGCTACACCTTC. Translating it yields CASSKRQGANYGYTF.

V and J are TRBV9 and TRBJ1-3; D perhaps matches TRBD1 (6 bases). The germline V gene has CDR1 SGDLS and CDR2 YYNGEE. This CDR3 region has 14 residues. V lost 3 bases and J lost 0, with 7 bases in between. The DNA for the CDR3 is TGTGCCAGCAGCGGCAGGGGCTCTGGAAACACCATATATTTT. It yields the protein CASSGRGSGNTIYF.

This rearrangement joins TRBV5-6 to TRBJ2-3; 7 nucleotides match TRBD2. CDR1 is SGHDT and CDR2 is YYEEEE in the germline V gene. The CDR3 runs 17 residues. J was trimmed by 2 bases and V by 0 bases; bases with no gene match: 9. As DNA, the CDR3 is TGTGCCAGCAGCTTGGCTCTAGGGAGGGCCTACACAGATACGCAGTATTTT. This gives the protein CASSLALGRAYTDTQYF.

This rearrangement joins TRBV6-1 to TRBJ2-7; a possible D gene is TRBD1 (5 bases). The germline V gene has CDR1 MNHNS and CDR2 SASEGT. Between the trimmed V and J ends, which lost 6 bases and 3 bases, there was a span of 21 bases. This CDR3 region has 16 residues. This CDR3 reads CASRELDSHLYYEQYF. The CDR3 bases are TGTGCCAGCAGAGAACTTGACAGCCATCTATACTACGAGCAGTACTTC.

This chain uses TRBV27 with TRBJ2-3; D is possibly TRBD1 (6 bases). This CDR3 contains 15 residues. Trimming stripped 5 bases from V and 3 bases from J, with 15 bases between. Germline V gene data show CDR1 as MNHEY and CDR2 as SMNVEV (reference sequence). The CDR3, as DNA: TGTGCCAGCAGTATACAGGGTCCGGCGACAGATACGCAGTATTTT. Translating gives CASSIQGPATDTQYF.

The chain employs TRBV5-1 and TRBJ2-2; D unclear. The ends were cut back, 5 bases at V and 1 base at J, with 15 bases in the middle. This CDR3 has 16 residues. From germline, CDR1 is SGHRS and CDR2 YFSETQ. Here the CDR3 DNA reads TGCGCCAGCAGATGGTCACTTTCGGGGAACACCGGGGAGCTGTTTTTT. It codes for CASRWSLSGNTGELFF.

This clone was observed a single time. This chain uses TRBV7-3 with TRBJ2-3; D uncertain. The V gene's germline CDR1 is SGHTA and CDR2 FQGTGA. The germline V and J ends were trimmed by 5 bases and 3 bases, with 6 bases remaining between them. The CDR3 sequence is 12 residues long. The CDR3 region has the DNA TGTGCCAGCAGCAAAATGACAGATACGCAGTATTTT. Protein product: CASSKMTDTQYF.

This chain uses TRBV7-9 with TRBJ2-7; no firm D call. CDR1 is SEHNR, CDR2 FQNEAQ, per germline (reference sequence). The CDR3 spans 15 residues. V was cut by 5 bases and J by 2 bases, with 16 bases left in between. The CDR3 DNA sequence: TGTGCCAGCAGCGGCCCGAGAGGCACTACCTACGAGCAGTACTTC. It yields the protein CASSGPRGTTYEQYF.

This clone is medium-sized in the sample. The rearrangement joins TRBV27 to TRBJ1-5; 10 nucleotides align to TRBD1. The V and J ends lost 6 bases and 6 bases, in that order; junction bases with no gene match: 2. The CDR3 covers 13 residues. The germline CDR1 and CDR2 sequences are MNHEY and SMNVEV (reference sequence). The chain's CDR3 is CASSGTGAQPQHF. CDR3 nucleotides: TGTGCCAGCAGCGGGACAGGGGCTCAGCCCCAGCATTTT.

The chain has TRBV28 and TRBJ2-1, with TRBD2 as a possible D gene (6 bases). The CDR3 is made up of 15 amino acids. V gave up 7 bases and J gave up 4 bases, with 17 bases separating them. Germline loops: CDR1 MDHEN, CDR2 SYDVKM. This CDR3 is CASKTGTEPYNEQFF. The DNA for the CDR3 is TGTGCCAGCAAAACCGGGACTGAGCCATACAATGAGCAGTTCTTC.

The chain combines TRBV7-9 with TRBJ2-7, with TRBD2 matching over 12 bases. This CDR3 contains 14 residues. V lost 3 bases, J lost 3 bases, and 0 bases stayed unmatched. CDR1 is SEHNR, CDR2 FQNEAQ, per germline (reference sequence). CDR3 region: CASSLGLAGYEQYF. The CDR3 nucleotides read TGTGCCAGCAGCTTGGGACTAGCGGGCTACGAGCAGTACTTC.

The CDR3 bases are TGCGCCAGCAGCTTTAAGGATACACCCGTTACCTACGAGCAGTACTTC. It specifies CASSFKDTPVTYEQYF. The chain uses TRBV5-1 and TRBJ2-7; D is unresolved. The CDR3 length is 16 residues. CDR1 is SGHRS and CDR2 is YFSETQ in the germline V gene. Trimming took off 2 bases at V and 2 bases at J, with 17 bases between the two ends.

CDR3: CASSPGLVYSYEQYF. CDR3 nucleotides: TGTGCCAGCAGTCCGGGACTAGTATATTCGTACGAGCAGTACTTC. The chain recombines TRBV27 with TRBJ2-7; 8 bases are a match to TRBD2. Germline assignment: CDR1 MNHEY and CDR2 SMNVEV (reference sequence). J lost 4 bases, V lost 5 bases, and 10 bases had no gene match. This CDR3 contains 15 residues.